This is a list of T cell receptor beta chains from one sample in a study of T cell responses to AZD1222 COVID-19 vaccine. Method: immunoSEQ multiplex PCR; TCRdb's copy keeps in-frame clones and lacks some. The sample contains some 150,000 clones, more than 85% of which appear only once. Sequences were derived from peripheral blood, sampled after recovery from COVID-19. The receptors derive from an adult who had recovered from COVID-19. CDR3s include the opening cysteine and the closing phenylalanine or tryptophan. The D gene is left open where the match is weak.

d_gene,v_gene,j_gene,CDR3nt,CDR3aa
NA,TRBV2,TRBJ2-1,TGTGCCAGCAGTGACCGGGGGGCCCGGTGGTGGCAGTTCTTC,CASSDRGARWWQFF
NA,TRBV11-3,TRBJ2-1,TGTGCCAGCAGCTCAGGAGGGGGCGAGCAGTTCTTC,CASSSGGGEQFF
TRBD2,TRBV5-4,TRBJ2-2,TGTGCCAGCAGCTTGGCTCCAGCGGGAGGCATCGGCGGGGAGCTGTTTTTT,CASSLAPAGGIGGELFF
NA,TRBV15,TRBJ2-3,TGTGCCACCTCCATGGGCGGAAGCACAGATACGCAGTATTTT,CATSMGGSTDTQYF
NA,TRBV10-3,TRBJ2-7,TGTGCCATCAGTGAGGGAACTCCTATAGGGCAGTACTTC,CAISEGTPIGQYF
TRBD2,TRBV18,TRBJ2-3,TGTGCCAGCTCACCAAGGACTAGCGGGGGGGCAAATACGCAGTATTTT,CASSPRTSGGANTQYF
TRBD2,TRBV6-1,TRBJ2-7,TGTGCCAGCAGTGAACTAAAGGGGGCGGCTAGCGGGAGCCGTACCTACGAGCAGTACTTC,CASSELKGAASGSRTYEQYF
NA,TRBV25-1,TRBJ1-3,TGTGCCAGCAGTGAATATGGAACAGGCCACTCTGGAAACACCATATATTTT,CASSEYGTGHSGNTIYF
TRBD2,TRBV5-1,TRBJ2-4,TGCGCCAGCAGTCCCGGACTAGCGGGAGGGCCGGCGAACATTCAGTACTTC,CASSPGLAGGPANIQYF
TRBD2,TRBV11-1,TRBJ2-1,TGTGCCAGCAGCTCAGGACTAGACAATGAGCAGTTCTTC,CASSSGLDNEQFF
NA,TRBV28,TRBJ1-5,TGTGCCAGCAGTTTAGTAGGTGACGCCCAGCATTTT,CASSLVGDAQHF
NA,TRBV9,TRBJ1-2,TGTGCCAGCAGCGTAGAGCCCCCAGCCTACTATGGCTACACCTTC,CASSVEPPAYYGYTF
TRBD1,TRBV4-1,TRBJ1-1,TGCGCCAGCGAATCGACAGGGGCGCCGGGTGTAGCTTTCTTT,CASESTGAPGVAFF
NA,TRBV29-1,TRBJ2-3,TGCAGCGCTGACGCGTTTGGAGATACGCAGTATTTT,CSADAFGDTQYF
TRBD1,TRBV27,TRBJ2-7,TGTGCCAGCAGTTTAAGACAGGGGGGCTACGAGCAGTACTTC,CASSLRQGGYEQYF
NA,TRBV7-3,TRBJ1-2,TGTGCCAGCGACCGGGGATTTAAAGGCTACACCTTC,CASDRGFKGYTF
NA,TRBV7-9,TRBJ2-7,TGTGCCAGCAGCTTAACGGGCCCCGGTTGGCAGGCCTACGAGCAGTACTTC,CASSLTGPGWQAYEQYF
TRBD1,TRBV4-1,TRBJ1-4,TGCGCCAGCAGCCTGCCGGGACAGGTAAATGAAAAACTGTTTTTT,CASSLPGQVNEKLFF
NA,TRBV18,TRBJ1-4,TGTGCCAGCTCACCCTATCCGGGGGTGGATGAAAAACTGTTTTTT,CASSPYPGVDEKLFF
NA,TRBV27,TRBJ1-1,TGTGCCAGCAGTTTATGGGGGGCTGGACAGTCCTTCATCAACACTGAAGCTTTCTTT,CASSLWGAGQSFINTEAFF
NA,TRBV10-1,TRBJ2-7,TGCGCCAGCAGTGAGAGGATCACCTACGAGCAGTACTTC,CASSERITYEQYF
NA,TRBV7-3,TRBJ1-1,TGTGCCAGCAGCTTAGAAGGGGGGAACACTGAAGCTTTCTTT,CASSLEGGNTEAFF
TRBD1,TRBV3-1/TRBV3-2,TRBJ1-2,TGTGCCAGCAGCCAAGATCCAGGGGGAGGGAATGGCTACACCTTC,CASSQDPGGGNGYTF
NA,TRBV27,TRBJ1-6,TGTGCCAGCCGTCATGCAGATTCACCCCTCCACTTT,CASRHADSPLHF
TRBD1,TRBV6-5,TRBJ1-3,TGTGCCAGCAGAAGACAGGGCTCGGTCGGAAACACCATATATTTT,CASRRQGSVGNTIYF
NA,TRBV9,TRBJ2-2,TGTGCCAGCAGCCCCCAAGGTCCTAGTGCGAACACCGGGGAGCTGTTTTTT,CASSPQGPSANTGELFF